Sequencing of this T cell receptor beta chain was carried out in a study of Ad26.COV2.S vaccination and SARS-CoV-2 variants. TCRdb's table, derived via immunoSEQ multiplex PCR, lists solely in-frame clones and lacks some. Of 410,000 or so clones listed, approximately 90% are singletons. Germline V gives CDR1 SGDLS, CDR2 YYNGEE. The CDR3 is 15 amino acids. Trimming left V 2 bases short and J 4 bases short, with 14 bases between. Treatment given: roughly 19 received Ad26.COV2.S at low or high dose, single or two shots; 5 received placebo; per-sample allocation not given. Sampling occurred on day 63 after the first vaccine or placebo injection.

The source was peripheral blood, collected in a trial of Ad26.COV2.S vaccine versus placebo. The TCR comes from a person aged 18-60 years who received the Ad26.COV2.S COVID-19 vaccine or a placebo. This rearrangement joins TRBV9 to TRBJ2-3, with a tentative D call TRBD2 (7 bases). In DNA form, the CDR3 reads TGTGCCAGCAGCGTTTCGGCGGGGGCTTCAGATACGCAGTATTTT. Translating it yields CASSVSAGASDTQYF.